The rows below give T cell receptor beta chains drawn from one sample of a study of cytomegalovirus exposure and HLA in healthy donors. Sequencing was performed with immunoSEQ multiplex PCR; in TCRdb, only in-frame clones are kept and a portion is missing. This table holds some 130,000 clones, approximately 80% found once. The sample taken for sequencing was PBMCs. These receptors were taken from a man aged 30-40 years in good health and CMV-seronegative. CDR3s include the opening cysteine and the closing phenylalanine or tryptophan. A D gene is named only where the DNA matches it firmly. Size is omitted from some rows. Given values are once, few, many or a class for expanded clones.

D gene	J gene	clone size	V gene	CDR3 protein	CDR3 DNA
NA	TRBJ2-5	NA	TRBV6-6	CASNLGLETQYF	TGTGCCAGCAACTTGGGCTTAGAGACCCAGTACTTC
NA	TRBJ2-1	NA	TRBV19	CASTMVGEYEQFF	TGTGCCAGCACTATGGTTGGAGAGTATGAGCAGTTCTTC
NA	TRBJ2-7	NA	TRBV6-1	CASSGSVADSYEQYF	TGTGCCAGCAGCGGAAGCGTGGCGGACTCCTACGAGCAGTACTTC
TRBD1	TRBJ1-2	once	TRBV2	CASSDVPGGRYGYTF	TGTGCCAGCAGTGATGTTCCAGGGGGCAGGTATGGCTACACCTTC
NA	TRBJ2-7	NA	TRBV7-2	CASSSRNIYEQYF	TGTGCCAGCAGCTCCCGCAACATCTACGAGCAGTACTTC
TRBD2	TRBJ2-3	once	TRBV14	CASSQEWTGGGDDTQYF	TGTGCCAGCAGCCAAGAATGGACGGGAGGAGGGGATGATACGCAGTATTTT
NA	TRBJ1-5	NA	TRBV19	CASSSQGNQPQHF	TGTGCCAGTAGTTCACAGGGCAATCAGCCCCAGCATTTT
TRBD1	TRBJ1-2	NA	TRBV25-1	CASSETGGADGYTF	TGTGCCAGCAGTGAGACAGGGGGCGCAGACGGCTACACCTTC
NA	TRBJ2-2	NA	TRBV13	CASSMGPQGIGELFF	TGTGCCAGCAGCATGGGTCCCCAGGGGATCGGGGAGCTGTTTTTT
NA	TRBJ2-1	NA	TRBV11-2	CASSLAAHEQFF	TGTGCCAGCAGCTTAGCCGCGCATGAGCAGTTCTTC
TRBD1	TRBJ2-7	NA	TRBV11-2	CASSFLQGNEQYF	TGTGCCAGCAGCTTTTTACAGGGGAACGAGCAGTACTTC
TRBD1	TRBJ1-1	once	TRBV19	CASAYDREGTEAFF	TGTGCCAGTGCTTACGACAGGGAAGGCACTGAAGCTTTCTTT
TRBD2	TRBJ2-1	NA	TRBV9	CASSVDPLAGSYNEQFF	TGTGCCAGCAGCGTAGATCCCCTAGCGGGCTCCTACAATGAGCAGTTCTTC
NA	TRBJ2-2	NA	TRBV5-1	CASRRDFGELFF	TGCGCCAGCAGACGGGACTTCGGGGAGCTGTTTTTT
TRBD2	TRBJ2-7	NA	TRBV19	CASSIARGTSGSYEQYF	TGTGCCAGTAGTATAGCCCGCGGGACTAGCGGTTCCTACGAGCAGTACTTC
TRBD2	TRBJ2-5	NA	TRBV19	CASSGGVAGGPRTETQYF	TGTGCCAGTAGTGGGGGGGTAGCGGGAGGGCCTAGAACTGAGACCCAGTACTTC
TRBD1	TRBJ1-5	few	TRBV5-6	CASRSRGRLGQPQHF	TGTGCCAGCAGGTCCAGGGGGCGCTTAGGTCAGCCCCAGCATTTT
NA	TRBJ2-7	NA	TRBV28	CASSRPGVIYEQYF	TGTGCCAGCAGTCGCCCGGGGGTAATCTACGAGCAGTACTTC
NA	TRBJ1-2	NA	TRBV6-5	CASSLDKSTGYTF	TGTGCCAGCAGTCTCGACAAGAGTACAGGCTACACCTTC
NA	TRBJ2-5	NA	TRBV29-1	CSCGDETQYF	TGCAGCTGCGGGGACGAGACCCAGTACTTC
TRBD2	TRBJ2-7	NA	TRBV6-1	CASSLGTSGAYEQYF	TGTGCCAGCAGTTTGGGAACTAGCGGGGCCTACGAGCAGTACTTC
TRBD1	TRBJ2-5	NA	TRBV10-1	CASSVDRGKETQYF	TGCGCCAGCAGTGTGGACAGGGGGAAAGAGACCCAGTACTTC
NA	TRBJ2-1	NA	TRBV18	CASSRDRRGYNEQFF	TGTGCCAGCTCCCGGGACCGACGGGGGTACAATGAGCAGTTCTTC
TRBD1	TRBJ1-2	NA	TRBV27	CASSRAGTVLSYTF	TGTGCCAGTTCCAGAGCAGGGACAGTACTCAGCTACACCTTC
TRBD1	TRBJ2-7	NA	TRBV28	CASSPLPGQRDYEQYF	TGTGCCAGCAGTCCCCTTCCGGGACAGAGAGACTACGAGCAGTACTTC
TRBD1	TRBJ2-3	NA	TRBV7-8	CASSLYIQGGPSTDTQYF	TGTGCCAGCAGCTTATATATACAGGGGGGTCCTTCCACAGATACGCAGTATTTT
NA	TRBJ2-7	NA	TRBV5-1	CASSLLPDPSSYEQYF	TGCGCCAGCAGCTTGTTGCCGGATCCTAGCTCCTACGAGCAGTACTTC
TRBD2	TRBJ2-1	NA	TRBV5-1	CASALAGGNEQFF	TGCGCCAGCGCGCTAGCGGGAGGGAATGAGCAGTTCTTC
TRBD1	TRBJ1-2	NA	TRBV7-2	CASSWGEQGAGGYTF	TGTGCCAGCAGCTGGGGGGAGCAGGGGGCCGGGGGCTACACCTTC
NA	TRBJ2-4	NA	TRBV14	CASSQLRGTPGGKNIQYF	TGTGCCAGCAGCCAACTCCGAGGGACACCTGGGGGCAAAAACATTCAGTACTTC
NA	TRBJ2-1	NA	TRBV5-1	CASRRMGEANEQFF	TGCGCCAGCAGACGGATGGGGGAGGCCAATGAGCAGTTCTTC
NA	TRBJ2-1	NA	TRBV7-9	CASSLRLGARAEQFF	TGTGCCAGCAGCTTAAGGCTTGGAGCGCGCGCGGAGCAGTTCTTC
TRBD2	TRBJ2-1	NA	TRBV6-6	CASSGSSYNEQFF	TGTGCCTCTAGCGGAAGCTCCTACAATGAGCAGTTCTTC
NA	TRBJ2-3	once	TRBV7-9	CASRDTFTDTQYF	TGTGCCAGCCGGGACACCTTCACAGATACGCAGTATTTT
NA	TRBJ1-3	NA	TRBV30	CAWSHSPGPGNTIYF	TGTGCCTGGAGTCACTCGCCTGGGCCTGGAAACACCATATATTTT
TRBD1	TRBJ1-2	NA	TRBV5-1	CASSLATGRDGYTF	TGCGCCAGCAGCTTGGCGACAGGGCGGGATGGCTACACCTTC
NA	TRBJ2-4	NA	TRBV11-2	CASSPERAKNIQYF	TGTGCCAGCAGCCCTGAGAGAGCCAAAAACATTCAGTACTTC
NA	TRBJ1-5	NA	TRBV4-3	CASSQGRGGNQPQHF	TGCGCCAGCAGCCAAGGGCGGGGAGGCAATCAGCCCCAGCATTTT
TRBD2	TRBJ2-3	once	TRBV28	CASSETSGGFTDTQYF	TGTGCCAGCAGCGAGACTAGCGGGGGATTCACAGATACGCAGTATTTT
NA	TRBJ2-7	once	TRBV27	CASSLRGEQYF	TGTGCCAGCAGTTTAAGGGGCGAGCAGTACTTC
TRBD2	TRBJ2-7	NA	TRBV6-6	CASGTSYYEQYF	TGTGCCAGCGGGACTAGCTACTACGAGCAGTACTTC
TRBD2	TRBJ2-7	once	TRBV5-1	CASSQGLGPYEQYF	TGCGCCAGCAGCCAGGGACTAGGGCCCTACGAGCAGTACTTC
NA	TRBJ2-2	NA	TRBV10-1	CASSAGPNTGELFF	TGCGCCAGCAGTGCCGGTCCGAACACCGGGGAGCTGTTTTTT
TRBD1	TRBJ1-5	NA	TRBV7-2	CASSLESTGYQPQHF	TGTGCCAGCAGCTTAGAATCGACAGGGTATCAGCCCCAGCATTTT
NA	TRBJ1-5	NA	TRBV27	CASSQPGLRNQPQHF	TGTGCCAGCAGTCAACCGGGACTGCGCAATCAGCCCCAGCATTTT
TRBD2	TRBJ2-1	NA	TRBV2	CASRGLSGRSYNEQFF	TGTGCCAGCAGAGGGCTTAGCGGGAGGTCCTACAATGAGCAGTTCTTC
NA	TRBJ1-2	NA	TRBV5-4	CASSVNRDGYTF	TGTGCCAGCAGCGTCAACAGGGATGGCTACACCTTC
NA	TRBJ1-2	NA	TRBV28	CASSSQGPYGYTF	TGTGCCAGCAGTTCACAGGGTCCTTATGGCTACACCTTC
NA	TRBJ1-1	NA	TRBV19	CASSIYGEILEAFF	TGTGCCAGTAGTATCTACGGGGAAATCCTTGAAGCTTTCTTT
NA	TRBJ2-3	NA	TRBV29-1	CSVSFTDTQYF	TGTAGCGTTTCCTTCACAGATACGCAGTATTTT
NA	TRBJ1-3	NA	TRBV7-2	CASSFNGIAGNTIYF	TGTGCCAGCAGCTTTAACGGGATCGCTGGAAACACCATATATTTT
TRBD2	TRBJ2-3	NA	TRBV10-3	CAIRLAGVPDTQYF	TGTGCCATCCGACTAGCGGGAGTCCCAGATACGCAGTATTTT
NA	TRBJ2-7	NA	TRBV21-1	CASASYEQYF	TGTGCCAGCGCGTCCTACGAGCAGTACTTC
NA	TRBJ1-1	NA	TRBV6-6	CASGQYREAFF	TGTGCCAGCGGACAGTACAGGGAAGCTTTCTTT